This TCR beta chain is from a study of technical replicates of blood from a few donors. Trimming left V 2 bases short and J 5 bases short, with 7 bases between. CDR3 length: 13 residues. In germline, CDR1 is LNHNV, CDR2 YYDKDF (reference sequence). Only in-frame clones appear in the TCRdb table, and some are missing; sequencing was by immunoSEQ multiplex PCR. The sample yields roughly 65,000 clones, 88% seen once. The chain uses TRBV15 and TRBJ2-4; the D gene is possibly TRBD2 (6 bases). This TCR derives from a human donor in good health. Some clones in this sample may be carry-over from other donors' samples. Material for sequencing was PBMCs. The CDR3 loop reads CATSRWRENIQYF. The CDR3 bases are TGTGCCACCAGCAGATGGAGGGAAAACATTCAGTACTTC.